These 9 T cell receptor beta chains share one sample of origin, sequenced in a study of blood T cell repertoires in COVID-19 (dated by TCRdb to the early 2020s). The library was made by the immunoSEQ multiplex PCR assay. Entries here come from immuneACCESS through TCRdb and include only in-frame sequences with V and J called. Some clones fail to appear in such tables; in the studies checked, an unresolved V gene covers under half of the shortfall, and the cause of the remainder is unknown. For this sample the table gives tens of thousands of clones, of which approximately 90% were detected only once. Approximately 12% of the sample belongs to the ten largest clones. The sequencing input was peripheral blood. The receptor set was obtained from a man aged 80 or over with acute or convalescent COVID-19.

The rearrangement joins TRBV30 to TRBJ2-5; D may be TRBD2 (6 bases). The CDR3 is 12 amino acids. Germline CDR1 and CDR2: GTSNPN and SVGIG (reference sequence). The V and J ends lost 2 bases and 5 bases respectively, with 9 bases between them. CDR3 amino acids: CAWSRGRETQYF. The CDR3 DNA follows: TGTGCCTGGAGTCGGGGGAGGGAGACCCAGTACTTC.

The chain has TRBV7-9 and TRBJ1-6, with 9 bases matching TRBD1. The CDR3 loop spans 15 amino acids. Germline CDR1 is SEHNR and CDR2 is FQNEAQ (reference sequence). J gave up 5 bases and V 11 bases, and 10 bases lay outside the gene matches. CDR3 loop: CAARDRETDNSPLHF. The CDR3 DNA reads TGTGCCGCCAGGGACAGGGAAACGGATAATTCACCCCTCCACTTT. The whole variable domain, filled in from reference TRBV7-9 and TRBJ1-6, reads DTGVSQNPRHKITKRGQNVTFRCDPISEHNRLYWYRQTLGQGPEFLTYFQNEAQLEKSRLLSDRFSAERPKGSFSTLEIQRTEQGDSAMYLCAARDRETDNSPLHFGNGTRLTVT.

V gene TRBV7-2 combines with J gene TRBJ2-1; 7 bases are a match to TRBD2. Trimming cost V 5 bases and J 3 bases; bases outside gene matches: 4. The CDR3 runs to 14 residues. From germline, CDR1 is SGHTA and CDR2 FQGNSA. The CDR3 DNA reads as TGTGCCAGCAGCGGGCGGGGGTTCTACAATGAGCAGTTCTTC. Translation gives CASSGRGFYNEQFF.

The chain recombines TRBV7-9 with TRBJ1-6; possibly TRBD1 for D (5 bases). Trimming left V 1 base short and J 14 bases short, with 12 bases between. The germline CDR1 and CDR2 sequences are SEHNR and FQNEAQ (reference sequence). This CDR3 spans 13 amino acids. The CDR3 protein is CASSLEGFRTLHF. The DNA for the CDR3 is TGTGCCAGCAGCTTAGAGGGGTTTCGGACCCTCCACTTT.

This chain links TRBV7-9 with TRBJ2-2, with 7 bases that match TRBD1. V lost 4 bases, J lost 3 bases, and 17 bases stayed unmatched. Germline loops: CDR1 SEHNR, CDR2 FQNEAQ (reference sequence). The CDR3 totals 19 residues. CDR3 loop: CASSYRARTGTVYTGELFF. Here the CDR3 DNA reads TGTGCCAGCAGCTACAGGGCGAGGACAGGAACAGTTTACACCGGGGAGCTGTTTTTT.

This chain joins TRBV18 and TRBJ2-5; 8 nucleotides align to TRBD1. CDR1 and CDR2 (germline): KGHSH, LQKENI. V shed 2 bases and J 6 bases; nucleotides not matched to a gene: 5. CDR3 size: 14 residues. The CDR3 sequence is CASSPGQGAKTQYF. CDR3 sequence (DNA): TGTGCCAGCTCACCAGGGCAGGGGGCGAAGACCCAGTACTTC.

The rearrangement uses TRBV19 and TRBJ1-5; weak D call: TRBD1 (5 bases). The CDR3 loop spans 15 amino acids. Trimming removed 7 bases at V and 0 bases at J, with 13 bases between. The V gene's germline CDR1 is LNHDA and CDR2 SQIVND (reference sequence). CDR3 region: CASTTGHTSNQPQHF. The CDR3 DNA reads TGTGCCAGTACCACCGGACATACTAGCAATCAGCCCCAGCATTTT.

The chain carries TRBV3-1 (or the pseudogene TRBV3-2) and TRBJ2-2, with D possibly being TRBD2 (5 bases). Trimming took 0 bases from V and 9 from J, leaving 11 bases between them. This CDR3 spans 14 amino acids. Germline V gives CDR1 LGHDT, CDR2 YNNKEL (reference sequence). CDR3 coding DNA: TGTGCCAGCAGCCAAGATGGGCTAGCCAGGGAGCTGTTTTTT. Its protein product is CASSQDGLARELFF.

CDR3 nucleotides: TGTGCCAGCTCACTAGCGGGGGGGAGTTACGAGCAGTACTTC. Protein sequence: CASSLAGGSYEQYF. This chain joins TRBV18 and TRBJ2-5; 11 bases agree with TRBD2. The J call may be faulty, since TRBJ2-7 better matches the DNA end. Germline values: CDR1 KGHSH, CDR2 LQKENI. CDR3 length: 14 amino acids.